The 20 T cell receptor beta chains listed next were all sequenced from one sample in a study of control samples from healthy donors and cancer patients. The method was immunoSEQ multiplex PCR; TCRdb's version includes in-frame clones alone and lacks a portion of them. Of 150,000 to 200,000 clones in the sample, 70% to 90% were seen once. Sequencing was performed on blood. These receptor sequences come from a woman aged 25 to 45 in good health.

The chain combines TRBV3-1 (or the pseudogene TRBV3-2) with TRBJ1-3, with 8 bases identical to TRBD1. Germline V gene lookup returns CDR1 LGHDT and CDR2 YNNKEL (reference sequence). With V trimmed by 4 bases and J by 2 bases, 4 bases remained unmatched. CDR3 length: 15 residues. The chain's CDR3 is CASSLTGATGNTIYF. The DNA for the CDR3 is TGTGCCAGCAGCCTGACAGGGGCTACTGGAAACACCATATATTTT.

The V call is TRBV11-2, the J call TRBJ1-3, with D tentatively TRBD1 (6 bases). The V and J ends lost 4 bases and 4 bases respectively, with 8 bases between them. This CDR3 contains 13 residues. CDR1 is SGHAT and CDR2 is FQNNGV in the germline V gene. CDR3 in amino acids: CASSSTGGNTIYF. CDR3 DNA sequence: TGTGCCAGCAGCTCAACAGGGGGAAACACCATATATTTT.

This chain joins TRBV3-1 (or the pseudogene TRBV3-2) and TRBJ1-6; 9 bases match TRBD1. The CDR3 has 15 residues. Trimming at V came to 2 bases and at J to 11 bases, leaving 7 bases not matched to a gene. CDR1 is LGHDT and CDR2 is YNNKEL in the germline V gene (reference sequence). In nucleotides, the CDR3 is TGTGCCAGCAGCCAACTGGGACAGGGTGCGACACCCCTCCACTTT. Protein sequence: CASSQLGQGATPLHF.

The chain uses TRBV28 and TRBJ2-3, with 14 bases lining up with TRBD2. Germline V gene data show CDR1 as MDHEN and CDR2 as SYDVKM. The V gene end was trimmed by 5 bases and the J gene end by 10 bases; junction bases not matched to a gene: 11. This CDR3 spans 16 amino acids. The CDR3 region has the DNA TGTGCCAGCAGTCGCCCGGGACTAGCGGGAGCATACGCGCAGTATTTT. This sequence encodes CASSRPGLAGAYAQYF.

The V gene is TRBV3-1 (or the pseudogene TRBV3-2), the J gene TRBJ2-2, with no clear D. V was pared by 3 bases and J by 5 bases, with 13 bases between. The CDR3 has 15 residues. The V gene's germline CDR1 is LGHDT and CDR2 YNNKEL (reference sequence). The CDR3 here is CASSQGSKLTGELFF. For the CDR3, the DNA is TGTGCCAGCAGCCAGGGTAGCAAGTTAACCGGGGAGCTGTTTTTT.

This chain links TRBV29-1 with TRBJ1-1; D is unclear. The germline gives CDR1 SQVTM, CDR2 ANQGSEA. The germline V and J ends were trimmed by 6 bases and 3 bases, with 11 bases remaining between them. The CDR3 consists of 12 residues. Here the CDR3 DNA reads TGCAGCGTCCCCTACACAGACACTGAAGCTTTCTTT. This codes for CSVPYTDTEAFF.

The chain has TRBV5-1 and TRBJ2-3, with a weak D call TRBD2 (5 bases). Germline V gives CDR1 SGHRS, CDR2 YFSETQ. This CDR3 is 16 amino acids long. Trimming took 0 bases from V and 1 from J, leaving 12 bases between them. CDR3: CASSLAGRGGTDTQYF. In DNA form, the CDR3 reads TGCGCCAGCAGCTTGGCGGGCCGGGGAGGCACAGATACGCAGTATTTT.

The chain joins TRBV9 to TRBJ2-5; 7 bases agree with TRBD2. The CDR3 runs 15 residues. Trimming cost V 0 bases and J 2 bases; bases outside gene matches: 4. Germline loops: CDR1 SGDLS, CDR2 YYNGEE. The CDR3 DNA sequence: TGTGCCAGCAGCGTAGGTAGCGGGCAACAAGAGACCCAGTACTTC. It encodes CASSVGSGQQETQYF.

The chain couples TRBV4-2 to TRBJ2-3; D possibly matches TRBD1 or TRBD2 (5 bases each). Germline V gene sequence: CDR1 LGHNA, CDR2 YNFKEQ. V lost 3 bases to trimming and J lost 5 bases, with 15 bases between them. This CDR3 spans 15 amino acids. In nucleotides, the CDR3 is TGTGCCAGCAGCCAGGGGGAAGCACGGGGAGATACGCAGTATTTT. Protein sequence: CASSQGEARGDTQYF.

The chain joins TRBV29-1 to TRBJ2-7; 11 bases line up with TRBD2. CDR3 length: 14 amino acids. In germline, CDR1 is SQVTM, CDR2 ANQGSEA. Trimming removed 3 bases from V and 2 bases from J; junction bases left unmatched: 3. CDR3 amino acids: CSVDGTSGPYEQYF. In DNA, the CDR3 is TGCAGCGTTGACGGGACTAGCGGACCCTACGAGCAGTACTTC.

In DNA, the CDR3 is TGTGCCATCAGTGAGTCGACGGTGATGAGAGCTTTCTTT. Amino acids: CAISESTVMRAFF. The rearrangement joins TRBV10-3 to TRBJ1-1; D is uncertain. Trimming removed 0 bases from V and 10 bases from J, with 12 bases in between. CDR1 is ENHRY and CDR2 is SYGVKD in the germline V gene. The CDR3 consists of 13 residues.

V is TRBV15 and J is TRBJ2-1; TRBD1 matches at 9 bases. Germline trimming cut 5 bases from V and 1 base from J; bases unmatched to any gene: 3. The CDR3 sequence is 15 residues long. Germline lookup yields CDR1 LNHNV and CDR2 YYDKDF (reference sequence). CDR3 nucleotides: TGTGCCACCAGCTTCGGACAGGGGTCCTACAATGAGCAGTTCTTC. Residues: CATSFGQGSYNEQFF.

V gene TRBV27 combines with J gene TRBJ2-3, with D tentatively TRBD2 (6 bases). The germline V gene has CDR1 MNHEY and CDR2 SMNVEV (reference sequence). Trimming shortened V by 6 bases and J by 4 bases, and 17 bases separated the two germline ends. The CDR3 loop spans 15 amino acids. The CDR3 coding sequence is TGTGCCAGCAGCAAATACTTACTAGCAGCAGATACGCAGTATTTT. Translation gives CASSKYLLAADTQYF.

This chain joins TRBV3-1 (or the pseudogene TRBV3-2) and TRBJ1-2; D is undetermined. V shed 1 base and J shed 5 bases, with 8 bases lying between them. The CDR3 has 13 amino acids. Looked up from germline, CDR1 is LGHDT and CDR2 is YNNKEL (reference sequence). The CDR3 nucleotides are TGTGCCAGCAGCCAAGCGAAGCGGTATGGCTACACCTTC. The encoded protein is CASSQAKRYGYTF.

This clone was seen only once. The chain uses TRBV7-9 and TRBJ2-6; D is tentatively TRBD1 or TRBD2 (6 bases each). The CDR3 consists of 17 residues. Germline lookup yields CDR1 SEHNR and CDR2 FQNEAQ (reference sequence). Trimming took off 4 bases at V and 2 bases at J, with 15 bases between the two ends. CDR3 residues: CASSSEGGGPGANVLTF. DNA for the CDR3: TGTGCCAGCAGCTCAGAAGGAGGGGGGCCTGGGGCCAACGTCCTGACTTTC.

This chain links TRBV6-5 with TRBJ2-3, with D hard to call. With 8 bases removed from V and 8 bases from J, the gap between germline ends came to 11 bases. The CDR3 runs 11 residues. The germline CDR1 and CDR2 sequences are MNHEY and SVGAGI. The CDR3 spells CASGRSATQYF. The CDR3 DNA reads TGTGCCAGCGGACGTTCAGCTACGCAGTATTTT.

The chain joins TRBV19 to TRBJ1-1; 8 bases map to TRBD1. With 4 bases clipped from V and 1 base from J, the junction kept 14 bases outside the gene matches. The CDR3 contains 18 residues. CDR1 is LNHDA and CDR2 is SQIVND in the germline V gene (reference sequence). The CDR3 here is CASSTLPGQAQGNTEAFF. CDR3 bases: TGTGCCAGTAGTACATTACCGGGACAGGCCCAGGGGAACACTGAAGCTTTCTTT.

This chain uses TRBV6-6 with TRBJ2-7; TRBD2 aligns across 7 bases. Losses at the gene ends were 2 bases for V and 0 bases for J; bases not matched to a gene: 4. The germline CDR1 and CDR2 sequences are MNHNY and SVGAGI (reference sequence). The CDR3 spans 15 residues. CDR3 nucleotides: TGTGCCAGCAGTTACACAGCGGGAAGCTCCTACGAGCAGTACTTC. It specifies CASSYTAGSSYEQYF.

The chain links TRBV30 to TRBJ1-1; maybe TRBD1 (6 bases). Per the germline V gene, CDR1 is GTSNPN and CDR2 is SVGIG (reference sequence). The CDR3 extends over 15 amino acids. V was shortened by 2 bases and J by 2 bases, with 15 bases between the two germline ends. CDR3 amino acids: CAWSPSGQLNTEAFF. CDR3 nucleotide sequence: TGTGCCTGGAGTCCATCCGGACAGCTTAACACTGAAGCTTTCTTT.

The chain uses TRBV9 and TRBJ1-2; D unclear. CDR1 is SGDLS, CDR2 YYNGEE, per germline. CDR3 length: 13 residues. V lost 3 bases and J lost 5, with 11 bases in between. CDR3 coding DNA: TGTGCCAGCAGCGATAGGAACTCATATGGCTACACCTTC. This sequence encodes CASSDRNSYGYTF.